Listed here are 32 T cell receptor beta chains from one sample, sequenced in a study of T cell repertoires in cytomegalovirus infection. TCRdb itself ran the reads through MiXCR, one entry per CDR3 protein. The profile shows 150,000 to 200,000 distinct CDR3 sequences, roughly 20% of them singletons. The material sequenced was PBMCs. These receptors originate from a human donor in good health (CMV status not recorded). Some clones in this sample may be carry-over from other donors' samples.

This clonotype was observed a handful of times. The chain employs TRBV7-2 and TRBJ2-1; D may be TRBD2 (5 bases). Germline CDR1 and CDR2: SGHTA and FQGNSA. This CDR3 spans 15 amino acids. Trimming removed 3 bases from V and 3 bases from J, with 12 bases in between. DNA for the CDR3: TGTGCCAGCAGCTTCCAGCGGACGTTCTACAATGAGCAGTTCTTC. Amino acid sequence: CASSFQRTFYNEQFF.

This clonotype was detected ten times or more. The genes are TRBV5-1 and TRBJ1-5; perhaps TRBD1 as D (6 bases). With 4 bases removed from V and 1 base from J, the gap between germline ends came to 12 bases. Germline CDR1 is SGHRS and CDR2 is YFSETQ. The CDR3 runs 15 residues. CDR3: CASSPTTGSNQPQHF. CDR3 bases: TGCGCCAGCAGCCCTACGACAGGCAGCAATCAGCCCCAGCATTTT.

This clonotype was detected many times. The chain uses TRBV7-2 and TRBJ1-5, with unresolved D. This CDR3 comprises 13 residues. V shed 0 bases and J shed 6 bases, with 6 bases lying between them. Looked up from germline, CDR1 is SGHTA and CDR2 is FQGNSA. CDR3 amino acids: CASSLAPGQPQHF. The CDR3 DNA follows: TGTGCCAGCAGCTTAGCGCCTGGTCAGCCCCAGCATTTT.

The CDR3 is CASSAGAGDTQYF. The CDR3 DNA follows: TGTGCCAGCAGTGCAGGGGCCGGAGATACGCAGTATTTT. The chain combines TRBV2 with TRBJ2-3; D may be TRBD1 (6 bases). Per the germline V gene, CDR1 is SNHLY and CDR2 is FYNNEI. This CDR3 region has 13 residues. Deletions cut 4 bases from V and 5 bases from J, with 10 bases between.

The chain carries TRBV2 and TRBJ2-7; 7 bases fit TRBD1. This CDR3 spans 15 amino acids. J was trimmed by 0 bases and V by 8 bases; bases with no gene match: 10. Germline V CDR1 and CDR2: SNHLY, FYNNEI. DNA of the CDR3: TGTGCCAGCCGACTTACAGGGGCGTCCTCCTACGAGCAGTACTTC. It specifies CASRLTGASSYEQYF.

The chain combines TRBV19 with TRBJ2-7, with 7 bases that match TRBD2. CDR1 is LNHDA, CDR2 SQIVND, per germline (reference sequence). The CDR3 sequence is 15 residues long. After removal of 4 bases from V and 3 bases from J, the junction contained 9 bases not matched to a gene. The CDR3 bases are TGTGCCAGTAGTACCGCCCTGGGAGGGCTCTACGAGCAGTACTTC. Protein product: CASSTALGGLYEQYF.

The rearrangement joins TRBV18 to TRBJ1-1; D is unresolved. The V end lost 3 bases, the J end lost 4 bases, and 15 bases lay between the germline ends. CDR1 and CDR2 (germline): KGHSH, LQKENI. The CDR3 runs to 15 residues. The CDR3 protein is CASSPSDSGGTEAFF. In DNA form, the CDR3 reads TGTGCCAGCTCACCGTCAGATTCGGGAGGCACTGAAGCTTTCTTT.

The V and J genes are TRBV20-1 and TRBJ1-4; D is unclear. V was clipped by 1 base and J by 5 bases, with 11 bases between them. The V gene's germline CDR1 is DFQATT and CDR2 SNEGSKA (reference sequence). This CDR3 spans 14 amino acids. CDR3 nucleotide sequence: TGCAGTGCTAGAGTGGGCAGAGTAAATGAAAAACTGTTTTTT. This gives the protein CSARVGRVNEKLFF.

The V gene is TRBV5-4, the J gene TRBJ1-1; 12 bases line up with TRBD1. The CDR3 loop spans 17 amino acids. Germline lookup yields CDR1 SGHNT and CDR2 YYREEE (reference sequence). Trimming at V came to 4 bases and at J to 4 bases, leaving 11 bases not matched to a gene. This chain's CDR3 is CASSPNRDRGLGTEAFF. DNA of the CDR3: TGTGCCAGCAGCCCGAACCGGGACAGGGGGCTCGGCACTGAAGCTTTCTTT.

The chain joins TRBV19 to TRBJ1-2, with 7 bases that match TRBD1. The CDR3 length is 12 residues. V gave up 7 bases and J gave up 5 bases; unmatched junction bases: 4. Germline lookup yields CDR1 LNHDA and CDR2 SQIVND (reference sequence). CDR3 amino acids: CASTGQSYGYTF. The DNA for the CDR3 is TGTGCCAGTACGGGACAGTCTTATGGCTACACCTTC. Using reference TRBV19 and TRBJ1-2 for the parts outside the CDR3, the full variable domain is DGGITQSPKYLFRKEGQNVTLSCEQNLNHDAMYWYRQDPGQGLRLIYYSQIVNDFQKGDIAEGYSVSREKKESFPLTVTSAQKNPTAFYLCASTGQSYGYTFGSGTRLTVV.

As for this clonotype: This may come from a read error, since a much larger clone is one base off. V usage is TRBV7-2 and J usage is TRBJ1-6; D not resolved. The V gene's germline CDR1 is SGHTA and CDR2 FQGNSA. The CDR3 is 17 residues long. The CDR3 loop reads CASSYPPKSSYNSPLLF. The CDR3 DNA reads as TGTGCCAGCAGCTATCCACCAAAAAGCTCCTATAATTCACCCCTCCTCTTT. The full variable domain, completed using reference TRBV7-2 and TRBJ1-6, is GAGVSQSPSNKVTEKGKDVELRCDPISGHTALYWYRQSLGQGLEFLIYFQGNSAPDKSGLPSDRFSAERTGGSVSTLTIQRTQQEDSAVYLCASSYPPKSSYNSPLLFGNGTRLTVT.

This rearrangement joins TRBV2 to TRBJ2-4, with TRBD2 identical over 10 bases. CDR1 is SNHLY and CDR2 is FYNNEI in the germline V gene. Germline trimming cut 0 bases from V and 9 bases from J; bases unmatched to any gene: 8. The CDR3 length is 16 residues. CDR3 bases: TGTGCCAGCAGTGAAGCGGCTAGCGGGAGTATCAGCATTCAGTACTTC. Translation gives CASSEAASGSISIQYF. The full variable domain, completed using reference TRBV2 and TRBJ2-4, is EPEVTQTPSHQVTQMGQEVILRCVPISNHLYFYWYRQILGQKVEFLVSFYNNEISEKSEIFDDQFSVERPDGSNFTLKIRSTKLEDSAMYFCASSEAASGSISIQYFGAGTRLSVL.

This clonotype appeared a few times. The CDR3 DNA sequence: TGTGCCAGCAGCTCGCGGGCCATGTACGAGCAGTACTTC. This encodes CASSSRAMYEQYF. V gene TRBV7-2 combines with J gene TRBJ2-7, with D possibly being TRBD2 (5 bases). This CDR3 has 13 amino acids. The germline V gene encodes CDR1 SGHTA and CDR2 FQGNSA. Trimming left V 4 bases short and J 4 bases short, with 11 bases between.

Notes on this clonotype: This may be a read error, as it is one base from a much larger clone. The chain couples TRBV6-2 or TRBV6-3 to TRBJ2-2; D uncertain. The V gene lost 11 bases and the J gene lost 0 bases, with 13 bases spanning the gap. Germline-derived CDR1 and CDR2 are MNHEY and SVGEGT. This CDR3 comprises 14 residues. The CDR3 loop is CAGTEVANTGELFF. The CDR3 bases are TGTGCCGGCACAGAGGTCGCGAACACCGGGGAGCTGTTTTTT.

This clonotype appeared many times. The chain combines TRBV7-9 with TRBJ1-2; the match to TRBD1 covers 8 bases. Germline V gene lookup returns CDR1 SEHNR and CDR2 FQNEAQ (reference sequence). The CDR3 totals 12 residues. Trimming removed 6 bases from V and 6 bases from J; junction bases left unmatched: 3. The CDR3 nucleotides are TGTGCCAGCAGTCCGACAGGGGATGGCTACACCTTC. It codes for CASSPTGDGYTF.

This rearrangement joins TRBV28 to TRBJ2-1, with no clear D. Germline values: CDR1 MDHEN, CDR2 SYDVKM. The V gene lost 4 bases and the J gene lost 3 bases, with 16 bases spanning the gap. The CDR3 has 16 amino acids. CDR3 in DNA: TGTGCCAGCAGTTCCCCGACTGGAATTTTCTACAATGAGCAGTTCTTC. It encodes CASSSPTGIFYNEQFF.

This clonotype has ten or more counts. This chain joins TRBV7-2 and TRBJ2-3; the match to TRBD1 covers 7 bases. Trimming at V came to 2 bases and at J to 8 bases, leaving 4 bases not matched to a gene. Germline values: CDR1 SGHTA, CDR2 FQGNSA. The CDR3 covers 13 residues. CDR3 sequence: CASSLTGVGTQYF. The CDR3 DNA is TGTGCCAGCAGCTTAACAGGGGTGGGTACGCAGTATTTT.

This clonotype has just a few counts. CDR3 coding DNA: TGCGCCAGCAGCCGGGGGCCTAATCAGCCCCAGCATTTT. This gives the protein CASSRGPNQPQHF. The rearrangement uses TRBV5-1 and TRBJ1-5; tentative D call: TRBD1 (6 bases). From germline, CDR1 is SGHRS and CDR2 YFSETQ. V lost 4 bases, J lost 4 bases, and 9 bases lay in between. This CDR3 is 13 amino acids long.

This clonotype was observed many times. V and J are TRBV7-3 and TRBJ2-6; D not certain. Germline lookup yields CDR1 SGHTA and CDR2 FQGTGA. V was pared by 5 bases and J by 0 bases, with 8 bases between. The CDR3 is 15 residues long. CDR3 loop: CASSPSPSGANVLTF. For the CDR3, the DNA is TGTGCCAGCAGCCCCTCCCCCTCTGGGGCCAACGTCCTGACTTTC.

This clonotype was found many times. The V call is TRBV7-2, the J call TRBJ1-2; TRBD1 aligns across 7 bases. Germline loops: CDR1 SGHTA, CDR2 FQGNSA. The CDR3 consists of 13 residues. J lost 6 bases, V lost 5 bases, and 6 bases had no gene match. The CDR3 loop reads CASSPRGLHGYTF. The CDR3 DNA reads as TGTGCCAGCAGCCCTAGGGGGCTGCATGGCTACACCTTC.

The chain has TRBV12-3 or TRBV12-4 and TRBJ2-7; 7 nucleotides align to TRBD1. The CDR3 length is 14 residues. V trimming: 4 bases; J trimming: 3 bases; junction bases outside the gene matches: 6. The CDR3 region is CASSSTGFGYEQYF. The CDR3 DNA is TGTGCCAGCAGTTCGACAGGGTTTGGCTACGAGCAGTACTTC.

This clonotype was picked up a small number of times. V is TRBV19 and J is TRBJ2-7; 7 nucleotides agree with TRBD1. Germline CDR1 reads LNHDA; CDR2 reads SQIVND (reference sequence). The CDR3 totals 14 residues. V was clipped by 3 bases and J by 2 bases; unmatched bases: 4. The chain's CDR3 is CASSMLDRPYEQYF. The CDR3 coding sequence is TGTGCCAGTAGTATGTTGGACAGGCCCTACGAGCAGTACTTC.

This clonotype has a handful of counts. The chain links TRBV7-2 to TRBJ2-2, with no clear D. Germline lookup yields CDR1 SGHTA and CDR2 FQGNSA. The CDR3 contains 13 residues. V lost 5 bases, J lost 4 bases, and 8 bases lay in between. CDR3 amino acids: CASSVLSTGELFF. The CDR3 DNA is TGTGCCAGCAGCGTCCTCAGCACCGGGGAGCTGTTTTTT. Full variable domain (outside the CDR3, taken from reference TRBV7-2 and TRBJ2-2): GAGVSQSPSNKVTEKGKDVELRCDPISGHTALYWYRQSLGQGLEFLIYFQGNSAPDKSGLPSDRFSAERTGGSVSTLTIQRTQQEDSAVYLCASSVLSTGELFFGEGSRLTVL.

This chain connects TRBV7-3 to TRBJ2-3; TRBD1 is a possible D gene (6 bases). CDR3 length equals 14 residues. The germline gives CDR1 SGHTA, CDR2 FQGTGA. Trimming took 5 bases from V and 4 from J, leaving 13 bases between them. CDR3 sequence (DNA): TGTGCCAGCAGCCCAGGGGTCCCCCCAGATACGCAGTATTTT. Amino acids: CASSPGVPPDTQYF. Full variable domain (missing parts from reference TRBV7-3 and TRBJ2-3): GAGVSQTPSNKVTEKGKYVELRCDPISGHTALYWYRQSLGQGPEFLIYFQGTGAADDSGLPNDRFFAVRPEGSVSTLKIQRTERGDSAVYLCASSPGVPPDTQYFGPGTRLTVL.

The chain joins TRBV6-5 to TRBJ1-6, with D unclear. Between the trimmed V and J ends, which lost 0 bases and 3 bases, there was a span of 12 bases. This CDR3 contains 17 residues. Germline CDR1 reads MNHEY; CDR2 reads SVGAGI. The chain's CDR3 is CASSYSDIVGYNSPLHF. Written as DNA, the CDR3 is TGTGCCAGCAGTTACTCGGATATCGTCGGCTATAATTCACCCCTCCACTTT.

The chain is built from TRBV28 and TRBJ1-5; TRBD1 aligns across 8 bases. CDR1 and CDR2 from the germline V gene are MDHEN and SYDVKM. The CDR3 length is 12 residues. V dropped 6 bases and J dropped 8; count of bases not matched to a gene: 3. The CDR3 protein is CASRTGVEPQHF. DNA for the CDR3: TGTGCCAGCAGGACAGGGGTAGAGCCCCAGCATTTT.

The rearrangement joins TRBV29-1 to TRBJ1-1; D call uncertain. The CDR3 has 14 residues. The ends were cut back, 4 bases at V and 1 base at J, with 13 bases in the middle. The germline gives CDR1 SQVTM, CDR2 ANQGSEA. The CDR3 nucleotides are TGCAGCGTTGGTAGGTTAGGGCCGAACACTGAAGCTTTCTTT. It encodes CSVGRLGPNTEAFF.

This clonotype has a count of ten or more. The rearrangement uses TRBV28 and TRBJ2-3; 9 bases align to TRBD2. J gave up 7 bases and V 1 base, and 3 bases lay outside the gene matches. Germline V lookup: CDR1 MDHEN, CDR2 SYDVKM. The CDR3 has 14 residues. CDR3 residues: CASSLLAGANTQYF. CDR3 nucleotides: TGTGCCAGCAGTTTATTAGCGGGAGCGAATACGCAGTATTTT.

This clonotype was seen more than once but under ten times. V and J are TRBV20-1 and TRBJ2-3, with no clear D. CDR1 is DFQATT, CDR2 SNEGSKA, per germline (reference sequence). The CDR3 is made up of 13 amino acids. With 3 bases removed from V and 4 bases from J, the gap between germline ends came to 11 bases. CDR3 DNA sequence: TGCAGTGCTAGGCAGGTCGATTCAGATACGCAGTATTTT. This sequence encodes CSARQVDSDTQYF.

This sequence joins TRBV7-6 and TRBJ2-2; 8 nucleotides agree with TRBD1. The ends lost 8 bases at V and 4 bases at J; junction bases unmatched: 9. CDR1 is SGHVS, CDR2 FNYEAQ, per germline. The CDR3 length is 15 residues. DNA for the CDR3: TGTGCCAGCGCATACGGACAGGGACGCACCGGGGAGCTGTTTTTT. Translating it yields CASAYGQGRTGELFF.

This clonotype was counted between two and nine times. The CDR3 bases are TGCAGCGTTGGCCTCGGGCGGGTGGGAGAGACCCAGTACTTC. Protein product: CSVGLGRVGETQYF. The chain recombines TRBV29-1 with TRBJ2-5; D might be TRBD2 (5 bases). Trimming took 4 bases from V and 4 from J, leaving 16 bases between them. CDR1 is SQVTM and CDR2 is ANQGSEA in the germline V gene. This CDR3 region has 14 residues. Based on the CDR3 plus reference TRBV29-1 and TRBJ2-5, the full variable domain is SAVISQKPSRDICQRGTSLTIQCQVDSQVTMMFWYRQQPGQSLTLIATANQGSEATYESGFVIDKFPISRPNLTFSTLTVSNMSPEDSSIYLCSVGLGRVGETQYFGPGTRLLVL.

This clonotype was seen many times. The gene calls are TRBV7-6 and TRBJ2-7; 7 nucleotides match TRBD1. The length of the CDR3 is 15 residues. Germline V gene sequence: CDR1 SGHVS, CDR2 FNYEAQ. Unmatched junction bases numbered 11, after V lost 5 bases and J lost 4 bases. This CDR3 is CASSPRDSALYEQYF. CDR3 coding DNA: TGTGCCAGCAGCCCCCGGGACAGTGCTTTGTACGAGCAGTACTTC.